What follows is one T cell receptor (beta chain) and its context. The sample is drawn from a study of blood T cell repertoires in COVID-19. Overall study: Material from acute and convalescent COVID-19 was sourced from the United States, Italy and Spain. The analysed material was cDNA or gDNA that came from T cells, B-cell-depleted T cells, or PBMCs.

Per the original methods: Quantification of nucleated cells was approximated via reference gene primer amplification. The repertoire was sequenced with immunoSEQ multiplex PCR; TCRdb's copy has only in-frame clones and lacks some. For V, J and clone size, that table is used; D and trimming come from the DNA. This table holds some 120,000 clones, around 90% found once. Trimming took 3 bases from V and 4 from J; bases not matched to a gene: 6. CDR3 length equals 15 residues. Per the germline V gene, CDR1 is LNHNV and CDR2 is YYDKDF (reference sequence). Sequencing input: peripheral blood. This receptor was obtained from a man between 45 and 60 years old with active COVID-19. V gene TRBV15 combines with J gene TRBJ2-5; 9 nucleotides line up with TRBD1. DNA for the CDR3: TGTGCCACCAGCAGGGGGGGACAGGGTGGAGAGACCCAGTACTTC. Its protein is CATSRGGQGGETQYF.